Each of the 18 T cell receptor beta chains below was sequenced from the same sample in a study of blood T cell repertoires in COVID-19 (dated by TCRdb to the early 2020s). Preparation of the library involved the immunoSEQ multiplex PCR assay. TCRdb provides this immuneACCESS table in a form limited to in-frame rearrangements. Some clones are lacking; in checked studies, under half of them reflect an unresolved V gene, and why the rest are absent is not known. For this sample there are 350,000 to 550,000 clones; 70% to 90% appear just once. Roughly 1.9% of the sample goes to the ten largest clones. Sequenced sample: PBMCs or T cells enriched from blood (not recorded which). These receptors were taken from a woman under 30 with acute COVID-19.

The chain has TRBV15 and TRBJ1-5; 7 nucleotides agree with TRBD1. The CDR3 runs 17 residues. V lost 4 bases to trimming and J lost 0 bases; unmatched junction nucleotides: 9. The germline CDR1 and CDR2 sequences are LNHNV and YYDKDF (reference sequence). The CDR3 coding sequence is TGTGCCACCAGCAACGACAGGGACGCTTATAGCAATCAGCCCCAGCATTTT. As protein: CATSNDRDAYSNQPQHF.

V and J are TRBV12-3 or TRBV12-4 and TRBJ2-1; D might be TRBD1 (5 bases). The germline V and J ends were trimmed by 6 bases and 7 bases, with 13 bases remaining between them. The length of the CDR3 is 13 residues. CDR3 region: CASSSTEKNEQFF. For the CDR3, the DNA is TGTGCCAGCAGCTCGACAGAAAAAAATGAGCAGTTCTTC.

The J gene is TRBJ2-7, the V gene TRBV12-3 or TRBV12-4; D gene ambiguous. The CDR3 has 12 amino acids. Trimming took 7 bases from V and 0 from J, leaving 7 bases between them. CDR3 region: CASISDSYEQYF. Written as DNA, the CDR3 is TGTGCCAGCATCAGCGACTCCTACGAGCAGTACTTC.

This clone was found a few times. The chain has TRBV7-2 and TRBJ2-5; TRBD2 agrees at 7 bases. The CDR3 contains 15 residues. The trim removed 3 bases at V and 4 bases at J, leaving 8 bases unmatched. The germline CDR1 and CDR2 sequences are SGHTA and FQGNSA. The chain's CDR3 is CASSLVGRVAETQYF. The CDR3 DNA reads TGTGCCAGCAGCTTGGTAGGGAGGGTCGCAGAGACCCAGTACTTC.

CDR3: CASSPQLDTQYF. The CDR3 DNA is TGTGCCAGCAGTCCGCAACTAGATACGCAGTATTTT. The chain is built from TRBV12-3 or TRBV12-4 and TRBJ2-3; D is ambiguous. The V gene lost 5 bases and the J gene lost 5 bases, with 8 bases spanning the gap. The CDR3 sequence is 12 residues long.

The chain employs TRBV19 and TRBJ1-2, with 7 bases lining up with TRBD1. The CDR3 consists of 13 residues. Germline V gene data show CDR1 as LNHDA and CDR2 as SQIVND (reference sequence). V shed 2 bases, J shed 6 bases, and the junction held 3 bases outside the gene matches. The CDR3 nucleotides are TGTGCCAGTAGTATAAGCACAGGGGATGGCTACACCTTC. It is translated as CASSISTGDGYTF.

The rearrangement links TRBV2 to TRBJ1-1; D might be TRBD1 (6 bases). CDR1 is SNHLY and CDR2 is FYNNEI in the germline V gene. CDR3 length: 14 residues. Trimming pared 4 bases from V and 3 bases from J, leaving 12 bases between. The CDR3 loop reads CASSVQAGDTEAFF. The CDR3, as DNA: TGTGCCAGCAGTGTACAGGCAGGGGACACTGAAGCTTTCTTT.

A few counts support this clone. Germline and junction disagree at one end, which may indicate a read error. V and J are TRBV18 and TRBJ1-2, with TRBD1 matching 11 bases. Germline CDR1 is KGHSH and CDR2 is LQKENI. The CDR3 covers 14 residues. The CDR3 DNA reads as TGTGGCAGCTCACCGGGACAGGGGGGCTATGGCTACACCTTC. Translation: CGSSPGQGGYGYTF.

The chain's CDR3 is CASSKQGSTDTQYF. The CDR3 bases are TGTGCCAGCAGTAAACAGGGTAGCACAGATACGCAGTATTTT. The chain has TRBV6-2 or TRBV6-3 and TRBJ2-3; D might be TRBD1 (6 bases). The V gene lost 5 bases and the J gene lost 0 bases, with 9 bases spanning the gap. From germline, CDR1 is MNHEY and CDR2 SVGEGT. The CDR3 contains 14 residues.

The chain carries TRBV7-9 and TRBJ2-5, with 11 bases aligning to TRBD1. CDR1 is SEHNR, CDR2 FQNEAQ, per germline (reference sequence). This CDR3 has 14 residues. V gave up 3 bases and J gave up 7 bases; unmatched junction bases: 4. CDR3 protein: CASSFGQGAGTQYF. CDR3 coding DNA: TGTGCCAGCAGCTTCGGACAGGGGGCAGGGACCCAGTACTTC.

The V call is TRBV20-1, the J call TRBJ2-1; no definite D call. The germline V and J ends were trimmed by 1 base and 6 bases, with 4 bases remaining between them. The germline CDR1 and CDR2 sequences are DFQATT and SNEGSKA (reference sequence). This CDR3 contains 11 residues. CDR3 sequence (DNA): TGCAGTGCTAGAGTACTCAATGAGCAGTTCTTC. Its translation: CSARVLNEQFF.

This chain links TRBV19 with TRBJ2-3, with a possible D match to TRBD2 (5 bases). Germline V lookup: CDR1 LNHDA, CDR2 SQIVND (reference sequence). CDR3 size: 15 residues. Trimming cost V 7 bases and J 0 bases, with 14 bases left between them. The CDR3 region is CASIAGGPSTDTQYF. The DNA for the CDR3 is TGTGCCAGTATCGCCGGAGGACCTAGCACAGATACGCAGTATTTT.

This chain connects TRBV6-5 to TRBJ2-1, with TRBD1 as a possible D gene (6 bases). CDR3 length: 15 residues. Germline CDR1 is MNHEY and CDR2 is SVGAGI. V lost 5 bases and J 2 bases, leaving 13 bases between the germline ends. CDR3 residues: CASSPLWTAYNEQFF. DNA for the CDR3: TGTGCCAGCAGTCCTTTGTGGACAGCCTACAATGAGCAGTTCTTC.

V and J are TRBV7-3 and TRBJ2-1; 8 bases are a match to TRBD2. The length of the CDR3 is 15 residues. Unmatched junction bases numbered 6, after V lost 2 bases and J lost 6 bases. Germline-derived CDR1 and CDR2 are SGHTA and FQGTGA. The CDR3 DNA follows: TGTGCCAGCAGCTTAGGAGTAGCGGGAACCAATGAGCAGTTCTTC. This encodes CASSLGVAGTNEQFF.

The chain links TRBV29-1 to TRBJ1-1; D not certain. Germline CDR1 and CDR2: SQVTM and ANQGSEA. The CDR3 is made up of 15 amino acids. V dropped 7 bases and J dropped 1 base, with 19 bases sitting between them. The CDR3 region has the DNA TGCAGCGCCGGCGGGTACGGGAGAGGGAACACTGAAGCTTTCTTT. Its translation: CSAGGYGRGNTEAFF.

The chain has TRBV19 and TRBJ2-7, with TRBD1 as a possible D gene (6 bases). V lost 5 bases and J 2 bases, leaving 10 bases between the germline ends. The CDR3 has 13 amino acids. CDR1 is LNHDA and CDR2 is SQIVND in the germline V gene (reference sequence). The CDR3 loop is CASSLGHTYEQYF. DNA for the CDR3: TGTGCCAGTAGTCTGGGACACACCTACGAGCAGTACTTC.

V gene TRBV6-5 combines with J gene TRBJ1-2; maybe TRBD1 (6 bases). The CDR3 spans 13 residues. V lost 2 bases, J lost 8 bases, and 12 bases lay in between. From germline, CDR1 is MNHEY and CDR2 SVGAGI. CDR3 coding DNA: TGTGCCAGCAGTTACCGAGGGGGGGAGGGCTACACCTTC. Translation gives CASSYRGGEGYTF.

The rearrangement uses TRBV24-1 and TRBJ1-2; D remains ambiguous. V lost 3 bases to trimming and J lost 7 bases, with 11 bases between them. The CDR3 runs 13 residues. Germline V lookup: CDR1 KGHDR, CDR2 SFDVKD. The CDR3 loop is CATSDEWQVGYTF. CDR3 DNA: TGTGCCACCAGTGATGAATGGCAAGTTGGCTACACCTTC.